Following are 21 T cell receptor beta chains from one sample sequenced in a study of T cell changes during pregnancy in multiple sclerosis. Profiled with immunoSEQ multiplex PCR; TCRdb holds only in-frame clones, not every one. In the table there are 36,000 or so clones, about nine tenths of which are singletons. The specimen was CD8+ T cells from peripheral blood mononuclear cells, collected in the third trimester of pregnancy. The receptors were sampled from a female donor with multiple sclerosis, enrolled in a pregnancy study.

The rearrangement joins TRBV4-3 to TRBJ2-2; 9 nucleotides align to TRBD2. This CDR3 has 18 amino acids. Per germline, CDR1 LGHNA and CDR2 YSLEER. Unmatched junction bases numbered 9, after V lost 2 bases and J lost 2 bases. In DNA form, the CDR3 reads TGCGCCAGCAGCCAAACGTGGGCTAGCGGGGAAAACACCGGGGAGCTGTTTTTT. Translated, it gives CASSQTWASGENTGELFF.

This clone has a single count. The V call is TRBV7-9, the J call TRBJ2-7; no clear D. V was cut by 3 bases and J by 0 bases, with 6 bases left in between. CDR1 is SEHNR, CDR2 FQNEAQ, per germline (reference sequence). The CDR3 has 13 residues. The CDR3 DNA follows: TGTGCCAGCAGCTTTTCTACCTCCTACGAGCAGTACTTC. Protein sequence: CASSFSTSYEQYF.

The genes are TRBV4-3 and TRBJ1-1; perhaps TRBD1 as D (6 bases). V was shortened by 0 bases and J by 4 bases, with 12 bases between the two germline ends. CDR3 length: 15 residues. The germline gives CDR1 LGHNA, CDR2 YSLEER. The CDR3 reads CASSQDPTGTTEAFF. The DNA for the CDR3 is TGCGCCAGCAGCCAAGACCCTACAGGGACCACTGAAGCTTTCTTT.

J is TRBJ2-6 and V is TRBV19; a possible D gene is TRBD1 (6 bases). V was pared by 6 bases and J by 1 base, with 13 bases between. The V gene's germline CDR1 is LNHDA and CDR2 SQIVND (reference sequence). The CDR3 runs to 16 residues. The CDR3 region is CASSGQKISGANVLTF. The CDR3 nucleotides are TGTGCCAGTAGCGGACAGAAGATATCTGGGGCCAACGTCCTGACTTTC.

The V call is TRBV5-1, the J call TRBJ2-3; tentatively, D is TRBD1 (6 bases). Germline loops: CDR1 SGHRS, CDR2 YFSETQ. Trimming left V 0 bases short and J 2 bases short, with 13 bases between. This CDR3 is 16 amino acids long. CDR3 protein: CASSLAAPGVTDTQYF. The CDR3, as DNA: TGCGCCAGCAGCTTGGCCGCACCAGGGGTCACAGATACGCAGTATTTT.

This clone was counted once. The CDR3: CARSLVHPNQPQHF. CDR3 coding DNA: TGTGCCAGAAGCTTGGTACATCCCAATCAGCCCCAGCATTTT. This chain links TRBV5-3 with TRBJ1-5; no clear D. TRBV5-3 is flagged as an ORF with uncertain function. The CDR3 length is 14 residues. The ends were cut back, 0 bases at V and 3 bases at J, with 7 bases in the middle.

The chain links TRBV27 to TRBJ2-7; D is undetermined. The CDR3 length is 12 residues. The germline gives CDR1 MNHEY, CDR2 SMNVEV (reference sequence). Trimming left V 2 bases short and J 3 bases short, with 5 bases between. CDR3 residues: CASSLPGYEQYF. As DNA, the CDR3 is TGTGCCAGCAGTTTACCGGGCTACGAGCAGTACTTC.

The chain links TRBV6-5 to TRBJ2-7; TRBD2 agrees at 10 bases. The germline V gene has CDR1 MNHEY and CDR2 SVGAGI. J was trimmed by 4 bases and V by 6 bases; bases with no gene match: 6. The CDR3 has 14 amino acids. The CDR3 sequence is CASRSLAGRYEQYF. The CDR3 nucleotides read TGTGCCAGCAGATCACTAGCGGGGAGATACGAGCAGTACTTC.

J is TRBJ2-1 and V is TRBV19, with 7 bases that match TRBD1. The CDR3 is 17 residues long. Looked up from germline, CDR1 is LNHDA and CDR2 is SQIVND (reference sequence). The trim removed 6 bases at V and 0 bases at J, leaving 11 bases unmatched. The CDR3 DNA reads TGTGCCAGTAGCCCCAAAACAGGGGCCTTCTCCTACAATGAGCAGTTCTTC. It codes for CASSPKTGAFSYNEQFF.

The chain recombines TRBV5-4 with TRBJ2-7, with 9 bases lining up with TRBD1. The CDR3 has 17 residues. CDR1 and CDR2 (germline): SGHNT, YYREEE (reference sequence). J was trimmed by 4 bases and V by 3 bases; bases with no gene match: 14. The CDR3: CASSSSTRDRVMYEQYF. The DNA for the CDR3 is TGTGCCAGCAGCTCATCCACTCGGGACAGGGTAATGTACGAGCAGTACTTC.

This rearrangement joins TRBV5-1 to TRBJ2-7; 10 nucleotides align to TRBD1. J gave up 4 bases and V 0 bases, and 7 bases lay outside the gene matches. Germline V gene sequence: CDR1 SGHRS, CDR2 YFSETQ. This CDR3 is 16 amino acids long. CDR3 residues: CASSLEGTGVFYEQYF. The DNA of the CDR3 is TGCGCCAGCAGCTTGGAAGGGACAGGGGTTTTTTACGAGCAGTACTTC. Looking up the rest from reference TRBV5-1 and TRBJ2-7 gives the full variable domain: KAGVTQTPRYLIKTRGQQVTLSCSPISGHRSVSWYQQTPGQGLQFLFEYFSETQRNKGNFPGRFSGRQFSNSRSEMNVSTLELGDSALYLCASSLEGTGVFYEQYFGPGTRLTVT.

This sequence joins TRBV9 and TRBJ2-5, with 7 positions matching TRBD2. The CDR3 has 15 residues. From germline, CDR1 is SGDLS and CDR2 YYNGEE. With 3 bases clipped from V and 4 bases from J, the junction kept 9 bases outside the gene matches. CDR3 nucleotides: TGTGCCAGCAGCGCCGGTGGGGGGGGTTTAGAGACCCAGTACTTC. Translated, it gives CASSAGGGGLETQYF.

The chain is built from TRBV27 and TRBJ2-5; 11 nucleotides agree with TRBD2. V lost 2 bases, J lost 4 bases, and 6 bases stayed unmatched. This CDR3 has 16 amino acids. From germline, CDR1 is MNHEY and CDR2 SMNVEV (reference sequence). CDR3 region: CASSLRYGTSGETQYF. As DNA, the CDR3 is TGTGCCAGCAGTTTACGGTACGGGACTAGCGGAGAGACCCAGTACTTC.

This chain joins TRBV25-1 and TRBJ1-1; possibly TRBD1 for D (6 bases). The CDR3 sequence is 13 residues long. Trimming removed 8 bases from V and 7 bases from J, with 17 bases in between. CDR1 MGHDK and CDR2 SYGVNS come from the germline V gene. The CDR3 here is CASGGSSGSEAFF. The DNA of the CDR3 is TGTGCCAGCGGGGGCTCATCGGGGAGTGAAGCTTTCTTT.

The J gene is TRBJ2-1, the V gene TRBV4-2, with D unresolved. The CDR3 is 14 residues long. CDR1 is LGHNA, CDR2 YNFKEQ, per germline. V was trimmed by 2 bases and J by 5 bases, leaving 10 bases between them. The CDR3 coding sequence is TGTGCCAGCAGCCAACTAGTAGGTGACAATGAGCAGTTCTTC. This sequence encodes CASSQLVGDNEQFF.

The chain links TRBV7-6 to TRBJ2-3; D not certain. This CDR3 region has 13 residues. Germline lookup yields CDR1 SGHVS and CDR2 FNYEAQ. V was pared by 4 bases and J by 4 bases, with 9 bases between. CDR3 protein: CASSSTWADTQYF. CDR3 sequence (DNA): TGTGCCAGCAGCTCGACTTGGGCAGATACGCAGTATTTT.

The chain couples TRBV13 to TRBJ2-1, with 9 bases matching TRBD2. V lost 5 bases and J lost 0; bases outside the gene matches: 8. The CDR3 length is 17 residues. The germline V gene encodes CDR1 PRHDT and CDR2 FYEKMQ (reference sequence). The CDR3 sequence is CASSHFSGRGSYNEQFF. The CDR3, as DNA: TGTGCCAGCAGCCACTTTAGCGGGAGAGGCTCCTACAATGAGCAGTTCTTC.

This rearrangement joins TRBV7-9 to TRBJ1-2; 9 nucleotides agree with TRBD1. The junction had 9 bases not matched to a gene; V was cut back by 2 bases and J by 8 bases. Germline lookup yields CDR1 SEHNR and CDR2 FQNEAQ (reference sequence). The CDR3 spans 15 residues. The CDR3: CASSLPGTGYHGYTF. In nucleotides, the CDR3 is TGTGCCAGCAGCTTACCGGGGACAGGGTATCACGGCTACACCTTC.

This clone was seen only once. The rearrangement links TRBV11-3 to TRBJ1-1; D gene ambiguous. Germline lookup yields CDR1 SGHNT and CDR2 YENEEA. This CDR3 has 12 amino acids. V was shortened by 5 bases and J by 7 bases, with 11 bases between the two germline ends. CDR3 DNA: TGTGCCAGCAGCCCGGGAGATAGTGAAGCTTTCTTT. It codes for CASSPGDSEAFF.

This sequence joins TRBV27 and TRBJ2-2; D is uncertain. Trimming removed 3 bases at V and 0 bases at J, with 8 bases between. Germline V gene lookup returns CDR1 MNHEY and CDR2 SMNVEV (reference sequence). The CDR3 runs 15 residues. The CDR3 sequence is CASSFTATNTGELFF. Written as DNA, the CDR3 is TGTGCCAGCAGTTTTACAGCCACGAACACCGGGGAGCTGTTTTTT.

The chain recombines TRBV27 with TRBJ1-4, with D possibly matching TRBD1 (5 bases). From germline, CDR1 is MNHEY and CDR2 SMNVEV (reference sequence). V was cut by 5 bases and J by 2 bases, with 12 bases left in between. The CDR3 length is 15 residues. The CDR3 is CASSRSGFTNEKLFF. CDR3 bases: TGTGCCAGCAGTCGGTCAGGGTTCACTAATGAAAAACTGTTTTTT.